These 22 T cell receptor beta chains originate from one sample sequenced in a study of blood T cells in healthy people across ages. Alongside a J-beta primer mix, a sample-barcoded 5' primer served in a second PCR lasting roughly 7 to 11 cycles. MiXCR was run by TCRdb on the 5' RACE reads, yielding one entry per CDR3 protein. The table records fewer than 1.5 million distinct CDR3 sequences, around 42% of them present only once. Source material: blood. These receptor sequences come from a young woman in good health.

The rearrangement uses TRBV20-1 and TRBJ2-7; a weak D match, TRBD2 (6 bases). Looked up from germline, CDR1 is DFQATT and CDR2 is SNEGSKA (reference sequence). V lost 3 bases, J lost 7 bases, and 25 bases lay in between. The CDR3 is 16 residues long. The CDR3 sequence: CSARSPGTGGNNEQYF. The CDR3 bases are TGCAGTGCTAGGTCCCCAGGGACTGGGGGAAACAATGAGCAGTACTTC.

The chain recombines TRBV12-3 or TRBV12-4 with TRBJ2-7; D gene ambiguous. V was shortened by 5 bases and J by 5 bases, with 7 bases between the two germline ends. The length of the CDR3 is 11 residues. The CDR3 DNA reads TGTGCCAGCAGTCCCCGACACGAGCAGTACTTC. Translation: CASSPRHEQYF.

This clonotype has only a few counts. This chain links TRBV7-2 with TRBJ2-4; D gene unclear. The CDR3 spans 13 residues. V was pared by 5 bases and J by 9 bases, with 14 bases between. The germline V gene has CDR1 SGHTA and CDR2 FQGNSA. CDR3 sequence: CASSLPPVGIQYF. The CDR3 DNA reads TGTGCCAGCAGCCTCCCCCCGGTAGGCATTCAGTACTTC.

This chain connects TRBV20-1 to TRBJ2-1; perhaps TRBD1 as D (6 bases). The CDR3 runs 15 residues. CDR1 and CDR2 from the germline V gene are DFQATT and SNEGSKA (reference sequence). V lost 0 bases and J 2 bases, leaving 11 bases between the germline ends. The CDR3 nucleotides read TGCAGTGCTAGAGATCCCCAGGGGACCTACAATGAGCAGTTCTTC. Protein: CSARDPQGTYNEQFF.

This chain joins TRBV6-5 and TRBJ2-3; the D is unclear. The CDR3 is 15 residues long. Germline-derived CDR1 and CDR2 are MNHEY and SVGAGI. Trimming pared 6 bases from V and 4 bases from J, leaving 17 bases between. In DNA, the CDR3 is TGTGCCAGCAGCTTAGGACCGACGGGCCCAGATACGCAGTATTTT. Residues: CASSLGPTGPDTQYF.

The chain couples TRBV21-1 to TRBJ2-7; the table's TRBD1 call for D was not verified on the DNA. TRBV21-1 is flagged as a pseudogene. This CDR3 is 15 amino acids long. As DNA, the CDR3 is TGTGCCAGCAGTAACAATACAGGGGTACGGTACGAGCAGTACTTC. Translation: CASSNNTGVRYEQYF.

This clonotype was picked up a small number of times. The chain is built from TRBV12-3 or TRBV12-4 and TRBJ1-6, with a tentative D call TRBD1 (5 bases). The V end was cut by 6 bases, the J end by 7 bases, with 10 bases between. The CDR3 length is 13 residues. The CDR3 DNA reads TGTGCCAGCAGCAGGGAGCGCAATTCACCCCTCCACTTT. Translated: CASSRERNSPLHF.

The CDR3 bases are TGTGCCAGCGGTAACTTCAATGAGCAGTTCTTC. Its translation: CASGNFNEQFF. The V and J genes are TRBV7-2 and TRBJ2-1; D is unclear. Per the germline V gene, CDR1 is SGHTA and CDR2 is FQGNSA. V lost 8 bases and J 6 bases, leaving 8 bases between the germline ends. The CDR3 length is 11 residues.

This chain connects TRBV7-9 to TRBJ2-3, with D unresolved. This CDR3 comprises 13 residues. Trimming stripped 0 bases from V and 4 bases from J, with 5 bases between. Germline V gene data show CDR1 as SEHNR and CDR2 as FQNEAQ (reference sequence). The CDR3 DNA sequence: TGTGCCAGCAGCTTAGCGGACGCAGATACGCAGTATTTT. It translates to CASSLADADTQYF. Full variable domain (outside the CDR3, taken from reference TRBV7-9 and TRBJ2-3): DTGVSQNPRHKITKRGQNVTFRCDPISEHNRLYWYRQTLGQGPEFLTYFQNEAQLEKSRLLSDRFSAERPKGSFSTLEIQRTEQGDSAMYLCASSLADADTQYFGPGTRLTVL.

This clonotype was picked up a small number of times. CDR3 DNA: TGCAGTGCTCCCCGGACTAGCGGGGGGCCGTACGAGCAGTACTTC. Protein product: CSAPRTSGGPYEQYF. V usage is TRBV20-1 and J usage is TRBJ2-4, with TRBD2 matching 14 bases. Gene TRBJ2-7 matches the end of the DNA better, so the J call may be wrong. Germline CDR1 and CDR2: DFQATT and SNEGSKA (reference sequence). The CDR3 length is 15 residues.

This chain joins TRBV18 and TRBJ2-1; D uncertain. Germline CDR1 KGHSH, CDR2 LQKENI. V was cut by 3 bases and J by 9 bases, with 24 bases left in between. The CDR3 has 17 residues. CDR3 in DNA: TGTGCCAGCTCACCTTCCTTGCATGGACCGGCCCCATTTGAGCAGTTCTTC. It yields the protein CASSPSLHGPAPFEQFF.

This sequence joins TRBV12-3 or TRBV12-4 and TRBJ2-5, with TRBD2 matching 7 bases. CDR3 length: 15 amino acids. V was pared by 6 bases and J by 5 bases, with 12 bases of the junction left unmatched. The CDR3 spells CASRISGRLGETQYF. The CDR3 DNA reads TGTGCCAGCAGAATTAGCGGGCGCTTGGGGGAGACCCAGTACTTC.

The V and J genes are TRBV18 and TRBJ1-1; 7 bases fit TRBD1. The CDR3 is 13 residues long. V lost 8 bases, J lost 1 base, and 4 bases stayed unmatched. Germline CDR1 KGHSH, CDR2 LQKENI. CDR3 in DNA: TGTGCCAGCGGACAGGACGGGAACACTGAAGCTTTCTTT. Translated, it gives CASGQDGNTEAFF.

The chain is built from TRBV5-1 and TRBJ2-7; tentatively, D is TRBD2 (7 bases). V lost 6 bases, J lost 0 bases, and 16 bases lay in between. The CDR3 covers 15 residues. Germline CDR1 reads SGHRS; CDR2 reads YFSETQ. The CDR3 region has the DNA TGCGCCAGCACCAATCTAGCGGACAGCTCCTACGAGCAGTACTTC. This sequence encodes CASTNLADSSYEQYF.

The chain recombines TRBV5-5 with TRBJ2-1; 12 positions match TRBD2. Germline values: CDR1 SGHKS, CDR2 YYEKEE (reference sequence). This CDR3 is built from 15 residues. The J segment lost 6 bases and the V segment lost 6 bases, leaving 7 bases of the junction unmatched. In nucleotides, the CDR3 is TGTGCCAGCACGTTTGGACTAGCGGGAATCAATGAGCAGTTCTTC. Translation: CASTFGLAGINEQFF.

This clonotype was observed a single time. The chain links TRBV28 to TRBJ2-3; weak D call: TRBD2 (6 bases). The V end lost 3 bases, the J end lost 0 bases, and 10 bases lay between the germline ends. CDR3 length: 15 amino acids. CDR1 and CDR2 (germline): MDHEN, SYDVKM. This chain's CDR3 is CASSFSRGSTDTQYF. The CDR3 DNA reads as TGTGCCAGCAGTTTCTCACGGGGGAGCACAGATACGCAGTATTTT.

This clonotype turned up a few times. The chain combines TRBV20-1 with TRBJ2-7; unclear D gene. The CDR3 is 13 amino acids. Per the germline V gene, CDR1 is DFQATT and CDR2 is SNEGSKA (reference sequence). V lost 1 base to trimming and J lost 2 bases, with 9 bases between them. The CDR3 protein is CSARAGHPYEQYF. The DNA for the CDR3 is TGCAGTGCTAGAGCCGGGCACCCCTACGAGCAGTACTTC.

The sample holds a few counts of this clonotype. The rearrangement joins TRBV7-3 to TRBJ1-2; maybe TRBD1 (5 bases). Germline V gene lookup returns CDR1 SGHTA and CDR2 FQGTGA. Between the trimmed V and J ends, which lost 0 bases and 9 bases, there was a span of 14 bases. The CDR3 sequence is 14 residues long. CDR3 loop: CASSLTSQGASYTF. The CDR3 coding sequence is TGTGCCAGCAGCTTAACGTCGCAGGGAGCAAGCTACACCTTC.

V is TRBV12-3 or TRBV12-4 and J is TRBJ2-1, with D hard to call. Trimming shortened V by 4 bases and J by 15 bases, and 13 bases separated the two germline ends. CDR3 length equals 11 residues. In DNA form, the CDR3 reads TGTGCCAGCAGTTCCTCAAGGGAAGGGTTCTTC. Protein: CASSSSREGFF.

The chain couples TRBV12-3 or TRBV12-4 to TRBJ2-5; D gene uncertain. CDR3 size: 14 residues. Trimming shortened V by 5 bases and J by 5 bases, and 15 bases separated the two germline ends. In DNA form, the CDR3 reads TGTGCCAGCAGTGTACAACAGCTAGGGGAGACCCAGTACTTC. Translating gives CASSVQQLGETQYF.

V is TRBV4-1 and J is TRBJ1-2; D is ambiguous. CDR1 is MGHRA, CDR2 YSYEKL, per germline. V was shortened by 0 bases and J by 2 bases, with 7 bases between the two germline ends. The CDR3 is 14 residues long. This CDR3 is CASSQEMANYGYTF. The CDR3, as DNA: TGCGCCAGCAGCCAAGAGATGGCCAACTATGGCTACACCTTC.

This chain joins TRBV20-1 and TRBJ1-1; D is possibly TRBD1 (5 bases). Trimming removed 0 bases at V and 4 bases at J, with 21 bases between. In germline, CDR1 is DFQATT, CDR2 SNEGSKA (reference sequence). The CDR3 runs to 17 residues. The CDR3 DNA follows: TGCAGTGCTAGAGATAGCGGGGCAAGGACCTGGGCCACTGAAGCTTTCTTT. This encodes CSARDSGARTWATEAFF.